These 29 T cell receptor beta chains came from one sample sequenced in a study of regulatory T cells in long-lasting Graves disease. Specified time point: newly diagnosed GD, antithyroid drugs for less than 3 months. The TCR library was made from RNA extracted from PBMCs. Through Arm-PCR of CDR3 regions and iRepertoire HTBI primers, TCR beta libraries were built. TCRdb re-called the multiplex PCR reads with MiXCR, one entry per CDR3 protein. The top ten hold 22% of the sample, which has 350,000 to 400,000 distinct CDR3 sequences, roughly 16% seen once. The sequencing here drew on peripheral blood mononuclear cells (PBMCs), taken at new diagnosis, from a patient treated with antithyroid drugs. The source is a female donor with Graves disease.

The chain is built from TRBV11-2 and TRBJ1-6; D gene unclear. The CDR3 spans 17 residues. The germline V and J ends were trimmed by 5 bases and 0 bases, with 14 bases remaining between them. CDR1 and CDR2 (germline): SGHAT, FQNNGV. Written as DNA, the CDR3 is TGTGCCAGCAGCATTAGGATGCCCGGCTCCTATAATTCACCCCTCCACTTT. Its translation is CASSIRMPGSYNSPLHF.

This clonotype came up many times. This chain connects TRBV9 to TRBJ2-1; 10 nucleotides align to TRBD1. V shed 4 bases and J 9 bases; nucleotides not matched to a gene: 10. Germline V gives CDR1 SGDLS, CDR2 YYNGEE. The CDR3 is made up of 15 amino acids. CDR3 in amino acids: CASSPTGQGWSEQFF. CDR3 in DNA: TGTGCCAGCAGCCCAACGGGACAGGGGTGGAGTGAGCAGTTCTTC. Filled out from reference TRBV9 and TRBJ2-1, the complete variable domain reads DSGVTQTPKHLITATGQRVTLRCSPRSGDLSVYWYQQSLDQGLQFLIQYYNGEERAKGNILERFSAQQFPDLHSELNLSSLELGDSALYFCASSPTGQGWSEQFFGPGTRLTVL.

This sequence joins TRBV2 and TRBJ2-5; 14 bases are a match to TRBD2. Germline loops: CDR1 SNHLY, CDR2 FYNNEI. The CDR3 contains 18 residues. Trimming took 5 bases from V and 5 from J; bases not matched to a gene: 13. As DNA, the CDR3 is TGTGCCAGCAGTACGGGGACTAGCGGGAGCTTGAAGGGGGAGACCCAGTACTTC. Translating gives CASSTGTSGSLKGETQYF.

The sample holds a few counts of this clonotype. The chain links TRBV14 to TRBJ1-3; D gene ambiguous. The CDR3 runs 14 residues. Per germline, CDR1 SGHDN and CDR2 FVKESK. V was clipped by 7 bases and J by 3 bases, with 13 bases between them. Here the CDR3 reads CASNPGGRGNTIYF. The CDR3 DNA reads TGTGCCAGCAACCCTGGTGGCCGTGGAAACACCATATATTTT.

This chain links TRBV20-1 with TRBJ1-2, with 9 bases lining up with TRBD1. Germline V gene sequence: CDR1 DFQATT, CDR2 SNEGSKA (reference sequence). The CDR3 has 15 residues. V dropped 3 bases and J dropped 6; count of bases not matched to a gene: 11. The CDR3 nucleotides read TGCAGTGCTAGTCTTTCCGGGACAGGGTACGATGGCTACACCTTC. Its protein is CSASLSGTGYDGYTF.

Ten or more counts support this clonotype. This chain uses TRBV6-1 with TRBJ1-2; D perhaps matches TRBD1 (6 bases). Trimming left V 2 bases short and J 10 bases short, with 11 bases between. This CDR3 contains 12 residues. Germline CDR1 reads MNHNS; CDR2 reads SASEGT. The CDR3 reads CASSEQGIDYTF. In DNA, the CDR3 is TGTGCCAGCAGTGAACAGGGGATTGACTACACCTTC.

J is TRBJ1-5 and V is TRBV6-1; 7 bases align to TRBD1. Germline assignment: CDR1 MNHNS and CDR2 SASEGT. The CDR3 runs to 18 residues. V was clipped by 5 bases and J by 11 bases; unmatched bases: 24. CDR3 amino acids: CASSPSRGRGDPKSAQHF. The CDR3 bases are TGTGCCAGCAGTCCCTCCAGGGGCAGGGGGGACCCCAAATCGGCCCAGCATTTT.

CDR3 in amino acids: CASSPNRNKYGYTF. In DNA, the CDR3 is TGTGCCAGCTCACCGAATAGGAATAAGTATGGCTACACCTTC. The chain links TRBV18 to TRBJ1-2, with D unclear. This CDR3 has 14 residues. Trimming pared 3 bases from V and 5 bases from J, leaving 13 bases between. CDR1 KGHSH and CDR2 LQKENI come from the germline V gene.

This chain uses TRBV7-9 with TRBJ2-5, with D unresolved. Germline CDR1 SEHNR, CDR2 FQNEAQ (reference sequence). The CDR3 runs 13 residues. Trimming stripped 2 bases from V and 2 bases from J, with 6 bases between. Here the CDR3 reads CASSLMRQETQYF. As DNA, the CDR3 is TGTGCCAGCAGCTTAATGCGGCAAGAGACCCAGTACTTC.

With respect to this clonotype: A much larger clonotype is one base distant, so this may be a read error. The chain links TRBV7-9 to TRBJ2-6; no reliable D call. Germline assignment: CDR1 SEHNR and CDR2 FQNEAQ (reference sequence). The CDR3 spans 15 residues. Trimming stripped 2 bases from V and 5 bases from J, with 10 bases between. DNA for the CDR3: TGTGCCAGCAGCTTATCGCACCTTAGGGCCAACGTCCTGACTTTC. Its translation: CASSLSHLRANVLTF.

This clonotype showed up many times. V usage is TRBV10-2 and J usage is TRBJ2-7, with 9 bases aligning to TRBD2. Germline lookup yields CDR1 WSHSY and CDR2 SAAADI. Trimming at V came to 6 bases and at J to 0 bases, leaving 6 bases not matched to a gene. The CDR3 runs 15 residues. CDR3 coding DNA: TGCGCCAGCAGGGGACTAGCTGCGAGCTCCTACGAGCAGTACTTC. It specifies CASRGLAASSYEQYF.

This clonotype has more than one count but fewer than ten. At one end the junction does not follow the germline gene, possibly because of a read error. This rearrangement joins TRBV5-1 to TRBJ1-1, with a weak D call TRBD1 (6 bases). CDR1 is SGHRS and CDR2 is YFSETQ in the germline V gene. The CDR3 covers 14 residues. The CDR3 DNA reads TGCGCCAGCAGGTTGGGGGCAGTTAACACTGAAGCTTTCTTT. It codes for CASRLGAVNTEAFF.

This clonotype occurred many times. The chain employs TRBV7-2 and TRBJ1-2, with D maybe TRBD1 (5 bases). In germline, CDR1 is SGHTA, CDR2 FQGNSA. V lost 2 bases, J lost 2 bases, and 12 bases lay in between. The CDR3 has 15 residues. CDR3 bases: TGTGCCAGCAGCTTAACAGGTCCTATGAACTATGGCTACACCTTC. It yields the protein CASSLTGPMNYGYTF.

This clonotype was seen many times. The CDR3 region is CASSLRSGGLDEQYF. The CDR3, as DNA: TGTGCCAGCAGCTTACGATCGGGCGGGCTAGACGAGCAGTACTTC. The V and J genes are TRBV7-2 and TRBJ2-7, with D possibly matching TRBD2 (5 bases). Between the trimmed V and J ends, which lost 2 bases and 5 bases, there was a span of 16 bases. The CDR3 runs to 15 residues. Per the germline V gene, CDR1 is SGHTA and CDR2 is FQGNSA.

This clonotype came up many times. The gene calls are TRBV3-1 and TRBJ2-5; D call uncertain. The CDR3 totals 15 residues. Between the trimmed V and J ends, which lost 3 bases and 2 bases, there was a span of 13 bases. Germline V gives CDR1 LGHDT, CDR2 YNNKEL (reference sequence). The CDR3 sequence: CASSQDYRGQETQYF. Here the CDR3 DNA reads TGTGCCAGCAGCCAGGATTATAGAGGTCAAGAGACCCAGTACTTC.

Many counts were recorded for this clonotype. The rearrangement links TRBV20-1 to TRBJ2-2; a possible D gene is TRBD1 (6 bases). The CDR3 runs 12 residues. V lost 4 bases and J 3 bases, leaving 6 bases between the germline ends. Germline CDR1 DFQATT, CDR2 SNEGSKA (reference sequence). The CDR3 is CSATGDTGELFF. CDR3 nucleotides: TGCAGTGCTACAGGGGACACCGGGGAGCTGTTTTTT.

This clonotype was counted at least ten times. V usage is TRBV12-3 or TRBV12-4 and J usage is TRBJ1-1; 7 bases agree with TRBD1. With 4 bases clipped from V and 3 bases from J, the junction kept 8 bases outside the gene matches. The CDR3 loop spans 15 amino acids. CDR3 region: CASSSWTGWDTEAFF. The CDR3 region has the DNA TGTGCCAGCAGTTCATGGACAGGTTGGGACACTGAAGCTTTCTTT.

This clonotype was counted at least ten times. The genes are TRBV6-1 and TRBJ1-1; D unclear. The CDR3 has 14 amino acids. Germline CDR1 reads MNHNS; CDR2 reads SASEGT. The germline V and J ends were trimmed by 8 bases and 1 base, with 14 bases remaining between them. This CDR3 is CASVGGVSNTEAFF. CDR3 DNA: TGTGCCAGCGTCGGCGGGGTTTCGAACACTGAAGCTTTCTTT.

Ten or more counts support this clonotype. This chain uses TRBV11-2 with TRBJ1-6; no clear D gene. Trimming took 1 base from V and 7 from J, leaving 14 bases between them. The CDR3 length is 16 residues. Germline V gene sequence: CDR1 SGHAT, CDR2 FQNNGV. This CDR3 reads CASSLGAGLGNSPLHF. The CDR3 nucleotides are TGTGCCAGCAGCTTAGGGGCTGGGTTGGGGAATTCACCCCTCCACTTT.

This clonotype occurred many times. The chain carries TRBV27 and TRBJ2-7; possibly TRBD2 for D (5 bases). This CDR3 comprises 15 residues. Germline values: CDR1 MNHEY, CDR2 SMNVEV (reference sequence). V lost 6 bases and J 0 bases, leaving 15 bases between the germline ends. CDR3 region: CASSKPSGSSYEQYF. Written as DNA, the CDR3 is TGTGCCAGCAGCAAACCCAGCGGATCCTCCTACGAGCAGTACTTC.

As to this clonotype: This may stem from a read error, because a much larger clone lies one nucleotide away. The chain carries TRBV7-3 and TRBJ2-3, with TRBD2 matching 7 bases. The J call may be incorrect, as the DNA end agrees better with TRBJ2-1. The CDR3 sequence is 15 residues long. Germline V lookup: CDR1 SGHTA, CDR2 FQGTGA. CDR3 nucleotide sequence: TGTGTCAGCAGCCAACCTGGGACCGGGAGGAATGAGCAGTTCTTC. It is translated as CVSSQPGTGRNEQFF.

This clonotype has at least ten counts. The chain carries TRBV12-3 or TRBV12-4 and TRBJ2-3; D uncertain. V was cut by 1 base and J by 3 bases, with 8 bases left in between. The CDR3 sequence is 14 residues long. CDR3 amino acids: CASSLGRKTDTQYF. CDR3 in DNA: TGTGCCAGCAGTTTAGGCCGTAAGACAGATACGCAGTATTTT.

This chain connects TRBV27 to TRBJ2-4; D ambiguous. Trimming took off 5 bases at V and 9 bases at J, with 20 bases between the two ends. In germline, CDR1 is MNHEY, CDR2 SMNVEV (reference sequence). The CDR3 is 15 amino acids. CDR3 residues: CASSPRPQPRVIQYF. The CDR3 nucleotides are TGTGCCAGCAGTCCCCGCCCCCAACCAAGAGTCATTCAGTACTTC.

This clonotype has more than one count but fewer than ten. This chain uses TRBV4-3 with TRBJ1-2; 7 bases match TRBD1. CDR3 length: 16 residues. The V gene's germline CDR1 is LGHNA and CDR2 YSLEER. The V gene end was trimmed by 3 bases and the J gene end by 2 bases; junction bases not matched to a gene: 9. The CDR3 protein is CASSQGPGQPNYGYTF. Here the CDR3 DNA reads TGCGCCAGCAGCCAGGGACCGGGACAGCCAAACTATGGCTACACCTTC.

This sequence joins TRBV20-1 and TRBJ1-2, with 9 bases lining up with TRBD1. There are 16 residues in the CDR3. The V gene's germline CDR1 is DFQATT and CDR2 SNEGSKA (reference sequence). In DNA, the CDR3 is TGCAGCCACACCCCCAAGGACAGGGGCGGTAATGATGGCTACACCTTC. Amino acid sequence: CSHTPKDRGGNDGYTF.

There are many counts of this clonotype. This chain connects TRBV5-5 to TRBJ2-5; D might be TRBD1 (6 bases). Trimming removed 2 bases from V and 4 bases from J, with 15 bases in between. The CDR3 has 15 amino acids. Germline V gene lookup returns CDR1 SGHKS and CDR2 YYEKEE (reference sequence). CDR3 sequence: CASSFTSRGLETQYF. The DNA for the CDR3 is TGTGCCAGCAGCTTCACTTCGAGGGGGTTAGAGACCCAGTACTTC.

This clonotype was counted only a few times. The CDR3 is CASSLIAGEETQYF. In DNA, the CDR3 is TGCGCCAGCAGCCTAATAGCGGGGGAAGAGACCCAGTACTTC. The V and J genes are TRBV4-1 and TRBJ2-5; 9 bases are shared with TRBD2. The CDR3 length is 14 residues. V lost 4 bases, J lost 3 bases, and 3 bases stayed unmatched. CDR1 and CDR2 (germline): MGHRA, YSYEKL.

The J gene is TRBJ2-7, the V gene TRBV3-1; 8 bases line up with TRBD1. Per the germline V gene, CDR1 is LGHDT and CDR2 is YNNKEL (reference sequence). There are 16 residues in the CDR3. With 6 bases clipped from V and 6 bases from J, the junction kept 16 bases outside the gene matches. CDR3 sequence reads: CASSPDWGQVSTEQYF. CDR3 sequence (DNA): TGTGCCAGCAGTCCTGATTGGGGACAGGTCTCCACCGAGCAGTACTTC.

The rearrangement links TRBV15 to TRBJ1-1; D possibly corresponds to TRBD1 (5 bases). This CDR3 has 13 amino acids. Germline V gives CDR1 LNHNV, CDR2 YYDKDF (reference sequence). Trimming took 0 bases from V and 8 from J, leaving 10 bases between them. The CDR3 sequence is CATSRDVQGEAFF. The DNA of the CDR3 is TGTGCCACCAGCAGAGATGTGCAGGGAGAAGCTTTCTTT.